The T cell receptor beta chain described here comes from a study of blood T cell repertoires in COVID-19. Assay: immunoSEQ multiplex PCR; the TCRdb copy retains only in-frame clones and omits some. The top ten clones hold approximately 0.94% of a sample with around 260,000 clones, roughly 90% of them seen once. Trimming took off 8 bases at V and 3 bases at J, with 17 bases between the two ends. From germline, CDR1 is MGHRA and CDR2 YSYEKL. CDR3 size: 15 residues. The sequenced sample was peripheral blood. The chain employs TRBV4-1 and TRBJ2-1; D gene ambiguous. This TCR was sampled from a woman aged 40 to 49 who had recovered from COVID-19. The CDR3 region has the DNA TGCGCCAGCGCAGCCCTATATACAGACTACAATGAGCAGTTCTTC. It specifies CASAALYTDYNEQFF.